This note documents a single T cell receptor beta chain sequence. Its specificity is unknown. The data belong to a study of early T cells in non-severe SARS-CoV-2 infection. General observations from the study: The VDJdb matching leaned toward anti-spike CD8 responses and overlooked private and CD4 specificities.

Individual cDNA molecules carried attached unique molecular identifiers. TCRdb analysed the 5' RACE reads with MiXCR anew, one entry per CDR3 protein. This sample has tens of thousands of distinct CDR3 sequences, with more than 4% found just once. Germline lookup yields CDR1 SGHTA and CDR2 FQGTGA. The CDR3 consists of 13 residues. V lost 5 bases to trimming and J lost 0 bases, with 7 bases between them. The sample comprised whole blood. The sequence derives from an adult who was a healthcare worker with PCR-confirmed SARS-CoV-2 infection or an uninfected control (not recorded which). The rearrangement uses TRBV7-3 and TRBJ2-5; no clear D. CDR3 loop: CASSPSNQETQYF. The CDR3 DNA follows: TGTGCCAGCAGCCCCTCTAACCAAGAGACCCAGTACTTC.